The 28 T cell receptor beta chains reported below all come from one sample, sequenced in a study of T-cell memory formation after mild COVID-19 (TCRdb year 2021). The library was produced with 5' RACE. Sequenced using an Illumina NovaSeq 6000. Using fastp trimming at Q25 and MiXCR clonotype assembly, TCRdb reanalyzed the public sequencing data and kept in-frame beta chains. Rows are combined by CDR3 protein, so each entry shows the most common genes and DNA. Within this sample are 150,000 to 200,000 distinct CDR3 sequences, with 16% of them counted one time only. The leading ten clones occupy about 2.1% of the sample. Sequencing was carried out using PBMCs or a T cell subset sorted from them (not recorded which). The origin of the receptors is an adult woman who had mild COVID-19 (a few samples of this study predate the infection). The sample titles of this study are shuffled in the database, so cell type and time point are left out; the donor was told from shared clones.

J is TRBJ2-3 and V is TRBV3-1, with D possibly TRBD2 on 6 matching bases. The CDR3 covers 13 residues. Trimming pared 9 bases from V and 4 bases from J, leaving 14 bases between. Germline-derived CDR1 and CDR2 are LGHDT and YNNKEL (reference sequence). The CDR3, as DNA: TGTGCCAGTGGTAGCGGAGCCCCAGATACGCAGTATTTT. This gives the protein CASGSGAPDTQYF.

This clonotype was detected a few times. The genes are TRBV18 and TRBJ2-5; D is undetermined. V dropped 3 bases and J dropped 7 bases, with 12 bases sitting between them. The CDR3 runs to 13 residues. The germline V gene has CDR1 KGHSH and CDR2 LQKENI. As DNA, the CDR3 is TGTGCCAGCTCACCCCCTTCCGAGAGGACCCAGTACTTC. Translating gives CASSPPSERTQYF.

V is TRBV7-2 and J is TRBJ1-1; 7 nucleotides match TRBD1. The CDR3 covers 15 residues. The germline V gene has CDR1 SGHTA and CDR2 FQGNSA. With V trimmed by 3 bases and J by 4 bases, 8 bases remained unmatched. For the CDR3, the DNA is TGTGCCAGCAGCTTCCAAAACGCAGGGGGCACTGAAGCTTTCTTT. Translating it yields CASSFQNAGGTEAFF.

Many counts were recorded for this clonotype. This rearrangement joins TRBV7-9 to TRBJ2-1; TRBD2 aligns across 13 bases. The CDR3 is made up of 19 amino acids. CDR1 and CDR2 (germline): SEHNR, FQNEAQ (reference sequence). V trimming: 5 bases; J trimming: 0 bases; junction bases outside the gene matches: 10. CDR3 amino acids: CASSTTGTSGASSYNEQFF. The CDR3 nucleotides are TGTGCCAGCAGCACAACCGGGACTAGCGGGGCCTCCTCCTACAATGAGCAGTTCTTC.

J is TRBJ1-1 and V is TRBV5-1; TRBD1 might be the D (6 bases). The CDR3 loop spans 14 amino acids. Germline CDR1 reads SGHRS; CDR2 reads YFSETQ. The germline V and J ends were trimmed by 0 bases and 2 bases, with 8 bases remaining between them. The CDR3 protein is CASSLGQANTEAFF. CDR3 coding DNA: TGCGCCAGCAGCTTGGGACAGGCTAACACTGAAGCTTTCTTT.

This clonotype was found a few times. V usage is TRBV3-1 and J usage is TRBJ1-1, with D possibly being TRBD1 (5 bases). V gave up 2 bases and J gave up 1 base, with 14 bases separating them. Germline V lookup: CDR1 LGHDT, CDR2 YNNKEL (reference sequence). The CDR3 sequence is 16 residues long. As DNA, the CDR3 is TGTGCCAGCAGCCAAATGCCCCAGGGTGGGAACACTGAAGCTTTCTTT. Its translation: CASSQMPQGGNTEAFF. The full variable domain, rest sourced from reference TRBV3-1 and TRBJ1-1, is DTAVSQTPKYLVTQMGNDKSIKCEQNLGHDTMYWYKQDSKKFLKIMFSYNNKELIINETVPNRFSPKSPDKAHLNLHINSLELGDSAVYFCASSQMPQGGNTEAFFGQGTRLTVV.

The chain uses TRBV29-1 and TRBJ1-2; D might be TRBD1 (5 bases). This CDR3 has 10 amino acids. Germline V gene data show CDR1 as SQVTM and CDR2 as ANQGSEA. Deletions cut 8 bases from V and 5 bases from J, with 9 bases between. The CDR3 reads CSTGDYGYTF. The CDR3, as DNA: TGCAGCACGGGGGATTATGGCTACACCTTC.

This clonotype was picked up a small number of times. The CDR3 loop reads CATSESYNEQFF. Written as DNA, the CDR3 is TGTGCCACCAGTGAGTCCTACAATGAGCAGTTCTTC. The J gene is TRBJ2-1, the V gene TRBV24-1; D unclear. This CDR3 is built from 12 residues. CDR1 is KGHDR and CDR2 is SFDVKD in the germline V gene. Trimming left V 4 bases short and J 1 base short, with 1 base between.

This clonotype was counted ten times or more. This chain connects TRBV2 to TRBJ2-6; D gene ambiguous. Germline V gene sequence: CDR1 SNHLY, CDR2 FYNNEI. This CDR3 comprises 14 residues. V shed 10 bases and J shed 0 bases, with 10 bases lying between them. This chain's CDR3 is CAIVLDSGANVLTF. The CDR3 DNA follows: TGTGCCATCGTGCTGGACTCTGGGGCCAACGTCCTGACTTTC.

This clonotype was seen a few times. The chain couples TRBV7-3 to TRBJ2-3, with a possible D match to TRBD2 (6 bases). V lost 1 base and J lost 4, with 15 bases in between. The CDR3 has 16 residues. The germline CDR1 and CDR2 sequences are SGHTA and FQGTGA. The CDR3 here is CASSLNGGASADTQYF. The CDR3 coding sequence is TGTGCCAGCAGCTTAAATGGCGGGGCTTCGGCAGATACGCAGTATTTT.

This clonotype was seen a few times. The chain has TRBV12-3 or TRBV12-4 and TRBJ2-1; TRBD2 aligns across 10 bases. The trim removed 5 bases at V and 6 bases at J, leaving 10 bases unmatched. CDR3 length: 16 amino acids. This CDR3 is CASSLAGTSAFNEQFF. The DNA of the CDR3 is TGTGCCAGCAGTCTGGCCGGGACTAGCGCCTTCAATGAGCAGTTCTTC.

The genes are TRBV2 and TRBJ1-1; D gene uncertain. The CDR3 is made up of 12 amino acids. Germline CDR1 SNHLY, CDR2 FYNNEI. V was shortened by 7 bases and J by 1 base, with 7 bases between the two germline ends. CDR3 sequence: CASKSENTEAFF. Written as DNA, the CDR3 is TGTGCCAGCAAATCAGAGAACACTGAAGCTTTCTTT.

The CDR3 sequence is CASSGTSGPNEQFF. The DNA for the CDR3 is TGTGCCAGCAGCGGGACTAGCGGCCCCAATGAGCAGTTCTTC. The chain links TRBV6-6 to TRBJ2-1; 11 bases are a match to TRBD2. Germline lookup yields CDR1 MNHNY and CDR2 SVGAGI (reference sequence). After removal of 6 bases from V and 6 bases from J, the junction contained 4 bases not matched to a gene. This CDR3 has 14 residues.

This clonotype was counted between two and nine times. The chain joins TRBV6-2 or TRBV6-3 to TRBJ2-7; possible D gene TRBD1, 6 bases. The ends were cut back, 8 bases at V and 5 bases at J, with 19 bases in the middle. This CDR3 is 14 amino acids long. The germline CDR1 and CDR2 sequences are MNHEY and SVGEGT. CDR3 amino acids: CASLSPPPGDEQYF. The CDR3 DNA reads as TGTGCCAGCCTCTCCCCCCCCCCAGGGGACGAGCAGTACTTC.

This sequence joins TRBV11-2 and TRBJ1-1; D gene uncertain. Trimming took off 11 bases at V and 2 bases at J, with 12 bases between the two ends. The CDR3 is made up of 12 amino acids. The germline CDR1 and CDR2 sequences are SGHAT and FQNNGV. The CDR3: CAAGELNTEAFF. CDR3 in DNA: TGTGCCGCAGGCGAACTTAACACTGAAGCTTTCTTT.

The chain uses TRBV7-9 and TRBJ2-3; D gene uncertain. Germline values: CDR1 SEHNR, CDR2 FQNEAQ (reference sequence). The CDR3 is made up of 15 amino acids. V lost 7 bases, J lost 1 base, and 15 bases lay in between. The CDR3 DNA sequence: TGTGCCAGCACCTTTGGAATCGGCGGCACAGATACGCAGTATTTT. Translated: CASTFGIGGTDTQYF.

The J gene is TRBJ1-5, the V gene TRBV12-3 or TRBV12-4; no reliable D call. Trimming stripped 3 bases from V and 0 bases from J, with 6 bases between. This CDR3 is built from 14 residues. The CDR3 sequence: CASSFGHSNQPQHF. In DNA, the CDR3 is TGTGCCAGCAGTTTCGGGCATAGCAATCAGCCCCAGCATTTT.

This clonotype was counted between two and nine times. The chain carries TRBV6-2 or TRBV6-3 and TRBJ1-2, with D unclear. This CDR3 spans 13 amino acids. Trimming took 2 bases from V and 8 from J, leaving 12 bases between them. From germline, CDR1 is MNHEY and CDR2 SVGEGT. DNA of the CDR3: TGTGCCAGCAGTTACGACCCCCGGCGAGGCTACACCTTC. Translating gives CASSYDPRRGYTF.

The V and J genes are TRBV4-3 and TRBJ1-1; D gene unclear. Between the trimmed V and J ends, which lost 0 bases and 11 bases, there was a span of 13 bases. Germline CDR1 and CDR2: LGHNA and YSLEER. The CDR3 is 13 amino acids. CDR3 DNA: TGCGCCAGCAGCCAAGATCGTGGGGTTTATGCTTTCTTT. Its protein is CASSQDRGVYAFF.

The chain is built from TRBV5-1 and TRBJ2-5; TRBD2 matches 8 bases. V was pared by 3 bases and J by 1 base, with 8 bases of the junction left unmatched. Germline CDR1 is SGHRS and CDR2 is YFSETQ. The CDR3 runs to 16 residues. The CDR3 nucleotides read TGCGCCAGCAGCTCCGGCGGCGGGGGGACCCAAGAGACCCAGTACTTC. It codes for CASSSGGGGTQETQYF.

This clonotype appeared a few times. The chain carries TRBV9 and TRBJ2-7, with D perhaps assigned TRBD1 or TRBD2 (5 bases each). V lost 0 bases and J lost 1, with 14 bases in between. The CDR3 runs to 16 residues. Looked up from germline, CDR1 is SGDLS and CDR2 is YYNGEE. The CDR3 reads CASSVAGTSLSYEQYF. For the CDR3, the DNA is TGTGCCAGCAGCGTAGCTGGGACCTCTCTTTCCTACGAGCAGTACTTC. The full variable domain, completed using reference TRBV9 and TRBJ2-7, is DSGVTQTPKHLITATGQRVTLRCSPRSGDLSVYWYQQSLDQGLQFLIQYYNGEERAKGNILERFSAQQFPDLHSELNLSSLELGDSALYFCASSVAGTSLSYEQYFGPGTRLTVT.

This chain uses TRBV2 with TRBJ2-6; D perhaps matches TRBD2 (5 bases). The germline gives CDR1 SNHLY, CDR2 FYNNEI. V was shortened by 10 bases and J by 0 bases, with 13 bases between the two germline ends. The CDR3 is 15 amino acids. For the CDR3, the DNA is TGTGCCACGCAGACTGGGAGCTCTGGGGCCAACGTCCTGACTTTC. Translated: CATQTGSSGANVLTF.

This clonotype was recorded a few times. This chain uses TRBV12-3 or TRBV12-4 with TRBJ2-3; no reliable D call. The CDR3 has 14 residues. With 7 bases removed from V and 2 bases from J, the gap between germline ends came to 13 bases. CDR3: CASTLGSNTDTQYF. CDR3 nucleotide sequence: TGTGCCAGCACCTTGGGCTCGAACACAGATACGCAGTATTTT.

Only a few counts were recorded for this clonotype. The CDR3 sequence: CATSDLRTSGRTDTQYF. The CDR3 DNA is TGTGCCACCAGTGATTTACGAACTAGCGGCCGCACAGATACGCAGTATTTT. V and J are TRBV24-1 and TRBJ2-3; 8 bases agree with TRBD2. The CDR3 has 17 amino acids. Unmatched junction bases numbered 6, after V lost 1 base and J lost 1 base. CDR1 is KGHDR, CDR2 SFDVKD, per germline.

This clonotype was recorded a few times. The chain recombines TRBV20-1 with TRBJ2-7; 9 bases are a match to TRBD2. In germline, CDR1 is DFQATT, CDR2 SNEGSKA (reference sequence). The CDR3 runs to 14 residues. V lost 6 bases to trimming and J lost 0 bases; unmatched junction nucleotides: 6. CDR3 in DNA: TGCAGTGCAATGCTAGCGGGGATCTCCTACGAGCAGTACTTC. Amino acid sequence: CSAMLAGISYEQYF.

The gene calls are TRBV4-2 and TRBJ2-1; D is ambiguous. V dropped 0 bases and J dropped 4 bases, with 10 bases sitting between them. The CDR3 is made up of 15 amino acids. CDR1 is LGHNA and CDR2 is YNFKEQ in the germline V gene. DNA for the CDR3: TGTGCCAGCAGCCAAGATCGACAAGGGTACAATGAGCAGTTCTTC. The encoded protein is CASSQDRQGYNEQFF.

This chain connects TRBV7-9 to TRBJ1-1; D not resolved. The CDR3 sequence is 10 residues long. V lost 6 bases, J lost 8 bases, and 7 bases lay in between. The germline gives CDR1 SEHNR, CDR2 FQNEAQ (reference sequence). The DNA for the CDR3 is TGTGCCAGCAGTTGGGTCGAAGCTTTCTTT. Residues: CASSWVEAFF.

The rearrangement links TRBV9 to TRBJ1-1; tentative D call: TRBD1 (5 bases). The length of the CDR3 is 14 residues. Trimming took off 0 bases at V and 7 bases at J, with 13 bases between the two ends. CDR1 and CDR2 from the germline V gene are SGDLS and YYNGEE. CDR3 nucleotide sequence: TGTGCCAGCAGCGTAGCCGGGACCGACGATGAAGCTTTCTTT. It encodes CASSVAGTDDEAFF.